This is a list of T cell receptor beta chains from one sample in a study of blood T cell repertoires in COVID-19. Clones were read by immunoSEQ multiplex PCR, and TCRdb kept only the in-frame ones, dropping some. The sample records 100,000 or so clones, approximately 84% being singletons. The sequenced sample was peripheral blood. These receptors were collected from a man in his forties with active or convalescent COVID-19. Each CDR3 is given with its conserved first and last residue. The order of the fields is J gene, V gene, clone size, CDR3 protein. Clone sizes are given selectively: once, few, many, or a class where the clone is expanded.

TRBJ1-2 TRBV14 NA CASSQGGAYGYTF
TRBJ1-5 TRBV15 NA CATSRGTGGGNQPQHF
TRBJ2-5 TRBV5-1 NA CASSSLQETQYF
TRBJ2-1 TRBV7-9 NA CASSFGLAGGNEQFF
TRBJ2-7 TRBV12-3/TRBV12-4 once CASSLGLTYEQYF
TRBJ2-4 TRBV2 once CASSDSPGLAGKNIQYF
TRBJ2-3 TRBV10-3 NA CAISDAGQDTQYF
TRBJ1-6 TRBV19 once CASNPTRDRALPLHF
TRBJ1-2 TRBV5-4 NA CASSAQGAANYGYTF
TRBJ1-1 TRBV15 NA CATSRDRKGTGAEAFF
TRBJ1-4 TRBV7-2 NA CASSQVVTGRSEKLFF
TRBJ2-7 TRBV3-1/TRBV3-2 NA CASSRSGGAHEQYF
TRBJ2-2 TRBV7-3 NA CASSTGGANTGELFF
TRBJ2-6 TRBV7-3 NA CASSLRELGANVLTF
TRBJ1-5 TRBV6-2/TRBV6-3 once CASSYSSMGNQPQHF
TRBJ2-3 TRBV10-3 NA CAISESGTDTDTQYF
TRBJ1-5 TRBV6-5 NA CASRPDRGQPQHF
TRBJ1-2 TRBV30 NA CAWKFGQGTSYTF
TRBJ1-5 TRBV11-2 NA CASSPNRFGNQPQHF
TRBJ1-2 TRBV12-3/TRBV12-4 NA CASSWTGGNGYTF
TRBJ2-7 TRBV18 NA CASTRGASYEQYF
TRBJ1-2 TRBV6-5 NA CASISGGKGYGYTF
TRBJ2-5 TRBV5-4 NA CASSLGSGGTQYF
TRBJ2-7 TRBV5-1 NA CASSPQGAAGGAHEQYF
TRBJ2-1 TRBV29-1 NA CSVLRGLADNEQFF
TRBJ2-4 TRBV7-2 few CASSLGTSGGTGYF
TRBJ2-2 TRBV5-5 NA CASSLLGELFF
TRBJ1-1 TRBV29-1 NA CSVDRQGGRNTEAFF
TRBJ1-3 TRBV3-1/TRBV3-2 NA CASSQHGPTGGDTIYF
TRBJ2-7 TRBV7-9 NA CASSLEGSRVEQYF
TRBJ2-2 TRBV5-1 NA CASSLRDTSTGELFF
TRBJ2-5 TRBV19 NA CATQDFQETQYF
TRBJ1-1 TRBV10-1 NA CASSERAGNTEAFF
TRBJ2-2 TRBV19 once CASSLDRINTGELFF
TRBJ2-2 TRBV30 NA CAWRGQGNTGELFF
TRBJ2-5 TRBV5-1 NA CASSLTPRGVQETQYF
TRBJ2-5 TRBV7-9 few CASSFSTSWETQYF
TRBJ1-4 TRBV18 NA CASSPVLGQDNEKLFF
TRBJ1-2 TRBV30 NA CAWGSFQDTF
TRBJ1-1 TRBV19 NA CASSIGGTGGVNTEAFF
TRBJ2-1 TRBV6-2/TRBV6-3 once CASSSVSPVPNEQFF
TRBJ2-1 TRBV2 NA CASSESSAYNEQFF
TRBJ2-3 TRBV21-1 NA CASSKVVWGLAGGLVDTQYF
TRBJ2-2 TRBV30 NA CAWSGDRVGPNTGELFF
TRBJ2-5 TRBV6-2/TRBV6-3 NA CASSPGTFLETQYF
TRBJ2-4 TRBV1 NA CTSSTAAGPGISGGAKNIQYF
TRBJ2-2 TRBV3-1/TRBV3-2 NA CASSQESRGTGELFF
TRBJ1-1 TRBV25-1 NA CASLNAGEAFF
TRBJ2-2 TRBV7-7 NA CASSPIGGGDTGELFF
TRBJ2-3 TRBV27 NA CASSGQGTITDTQYF
TRBJ1-2 TRBV24-1 NA CATSDREDYGYTF
TRBJ2-2 TRBV5-1 NA CASSGRTSGNTGELFF